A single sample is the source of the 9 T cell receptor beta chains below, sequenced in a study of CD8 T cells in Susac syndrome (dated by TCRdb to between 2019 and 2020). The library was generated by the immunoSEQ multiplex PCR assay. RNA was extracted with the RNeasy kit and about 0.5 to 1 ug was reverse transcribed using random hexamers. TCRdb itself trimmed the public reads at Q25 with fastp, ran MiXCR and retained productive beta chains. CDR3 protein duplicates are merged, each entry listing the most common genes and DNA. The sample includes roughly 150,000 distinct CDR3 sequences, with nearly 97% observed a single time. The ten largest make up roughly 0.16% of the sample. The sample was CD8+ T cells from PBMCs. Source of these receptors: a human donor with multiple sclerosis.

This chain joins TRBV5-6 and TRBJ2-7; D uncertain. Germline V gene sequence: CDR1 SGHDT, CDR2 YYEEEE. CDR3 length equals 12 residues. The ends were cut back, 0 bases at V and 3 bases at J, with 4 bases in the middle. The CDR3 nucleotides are TGTGCCAGCAGCTTGGAACACTACGAGCAGTACTTC. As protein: CASSLEHYEQYF.

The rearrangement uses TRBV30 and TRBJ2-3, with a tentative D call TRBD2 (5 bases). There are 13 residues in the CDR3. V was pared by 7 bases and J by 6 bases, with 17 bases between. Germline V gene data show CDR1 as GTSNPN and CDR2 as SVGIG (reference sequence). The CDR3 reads CASEHGLRDTQYF. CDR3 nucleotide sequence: TGTGCCTCCGAACACGGACTCCGGGATACGCAGTATTTT.

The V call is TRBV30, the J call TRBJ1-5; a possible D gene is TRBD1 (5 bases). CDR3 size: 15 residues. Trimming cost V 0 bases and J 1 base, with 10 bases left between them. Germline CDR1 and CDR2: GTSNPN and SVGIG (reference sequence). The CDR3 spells CAWSVVGGSNQPQHF. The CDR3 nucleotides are TGTGCCTGGAGTGTAGTCGGGGGGAGCAATCAGCCCCAGCATTTT.

CDR3 DNA: TGTGCCAGCAGCCAAGAGGGGACAGTAACTAATGAAAAACTGTTTTTT. This translates into CASSQEGTVTNEKLFF. The chain is built from TRBV3-1 and TRBJ1-4; 7 bases are a match to TRBD1. The CDR3 has 16 residues. J gave up 1 base and V 0 bases, and 2 bases lay outside the gene matches. Germline V lookup: CDR1 LGHDT, CDR2 YNNKEL (reference sequence).

In DNA, the CDR3 is TGCAGCGTTGTCACGGAGAACACTGAAGCTTTCTTT. Encoded protein: CSVVTENTEAFF. This chain connects TRBV29-1 to TRBJ1-1; D unclear. CDR3 length: 12 residues. CDR1 and CDR2 from the germline V gene are SQVTM and ANQGSEA. Trimming cost V 4 bases and J 1 base, with 7 bases left between them.

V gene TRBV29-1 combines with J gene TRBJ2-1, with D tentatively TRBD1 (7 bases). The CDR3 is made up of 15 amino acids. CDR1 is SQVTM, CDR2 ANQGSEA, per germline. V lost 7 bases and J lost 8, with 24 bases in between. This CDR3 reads CSASTADRRDDEQFF. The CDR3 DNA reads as TGCAGCGCCTCGACCGCGGACAGGAGGGACGATGAGCAGTTCTTC.

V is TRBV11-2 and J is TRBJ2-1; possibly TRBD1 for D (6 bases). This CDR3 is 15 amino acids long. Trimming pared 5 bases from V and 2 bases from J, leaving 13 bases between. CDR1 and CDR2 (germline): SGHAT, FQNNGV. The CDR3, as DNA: TGTGCCAGCAGCACTCGACAGGTCCCCTACAATGAGCAGTTCTTC. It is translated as CASSTRQVPYNEQFF.

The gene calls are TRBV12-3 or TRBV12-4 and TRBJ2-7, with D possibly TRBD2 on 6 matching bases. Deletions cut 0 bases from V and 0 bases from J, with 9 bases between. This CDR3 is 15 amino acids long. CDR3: CASSLARLDSYEQYF. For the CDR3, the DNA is TGTGCCAGCAGTTTAGCTCGACTAGACTCCTACGAGCAGTACTTC.

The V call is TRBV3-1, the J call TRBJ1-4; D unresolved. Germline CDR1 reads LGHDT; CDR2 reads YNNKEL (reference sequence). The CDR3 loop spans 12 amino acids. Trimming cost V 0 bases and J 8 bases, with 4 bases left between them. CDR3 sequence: CASSQDSEKLFF. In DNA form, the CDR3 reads TGTGCCAGCAGCCAAGACAGCGAAAAACTGTTTTTT.